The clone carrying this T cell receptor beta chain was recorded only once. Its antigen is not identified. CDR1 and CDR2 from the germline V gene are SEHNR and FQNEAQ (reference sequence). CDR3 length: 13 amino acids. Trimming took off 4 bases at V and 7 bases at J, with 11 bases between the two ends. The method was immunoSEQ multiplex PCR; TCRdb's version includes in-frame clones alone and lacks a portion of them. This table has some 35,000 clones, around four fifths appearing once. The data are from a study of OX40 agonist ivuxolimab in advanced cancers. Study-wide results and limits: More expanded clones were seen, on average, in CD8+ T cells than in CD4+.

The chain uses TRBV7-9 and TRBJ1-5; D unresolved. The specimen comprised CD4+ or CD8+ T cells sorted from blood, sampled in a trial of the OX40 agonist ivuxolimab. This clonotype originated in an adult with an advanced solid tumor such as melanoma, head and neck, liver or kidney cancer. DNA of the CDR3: TGTGCCAGCAGCTCTCCGGAGGGCCAGCCCCAGCATTTT. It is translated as CASSSPEGQPQHF.